The rows below give T cell receptor beta chains drawn from one sample of a study of blood T cell repertoires in COVID-19. The assay was immunoSEQ multiplex PCR, and TCRdb's table has in-frame clones only and misses some. The table lists 100,000 to 150,000 clones, 81% of them singletons. The sequenced sample was peripheral blood. The source of these receptors is a man aged 25-40 years with COVID-19, enrolled during active disease. CDR3s include the opening cysteine and the closing phenylalanine or tryptophan. A D gene is named only where the DNA matches it firmly. Rows may omit the clone size; those that give it use once, few, many or a size class.

J gene: TRBJ2-3
V gene: TRBV29-1
clone size: -
D gene: -
CDR3 DNA: TGCAGCGTTGAAGCCGGGATTTACGCAGATACGCAGTATTTT
CDR3 protein: CSVEAGIYADTQYF

J gene: TRBJ1-4
V gene: TRBV28
clone size: -
D gene: TRBD1
CDR3 DNA: TGTGCCAGTTATTACAGGGGATCCGAAAAACTGTTTTTT
CDR3 protein: CASYYRGSEKLFF

J gene: TRBJ2-3
V gene: TRBV5-4
clone size: -
D gene: TRBD2
CDR3 DNA: TGTGCCAGCAGTTCGGGGGGTAGCACAGATACGCAGTATTTT
CDR3 protein: CASSSGGSTDTQYF

J gene: TRBJ2-1
V gene: TRBV5-1
clone size: -
D gene: -
CDR3 DNA: TGCGCCAGCAGCTTGTTCCGGGGAGGGGGCAATGAGCAGTTCTTC
CDR3 protein: CASSLFRGGGNEQFF

J gene: TRBJ1-1
V gene: TRBV5-4
clone size: -
D gene: TRBD1
CDR3 DNA: TGTGCCAGCAGCTTAAGGACAGGGGGCCCTGAAGCTTTCTTT
CDR3 protein: CASSLRTGGPEAFF

J gene: TRBJ2-2
V gene: TRBV4-2
clone size: few
D gene: TRBD2
CDR3 DNA: TGTGCCAGCAGCCACCTGGCTAGCGGGGGGAAGAACACCGGGGAGCTGTTTTTT
CDR3 protein: CASSHLASGGKNTGELFF

J gene: TRBJ1-2
V gene: TRBV7-2
clone size: -
D gene: -
CDR3 DNA: TGTGCCAGCAGCTTACGACAGGCGGTATTCTATGGCTACACCTTC
CDR3 protein: CASSLRQAVFYGYTF

J gene: TRBJ2-1
V gene: TRBV30
clone size: -
D gene: -
CDR3 DNA: TGTGCCTGGAGTGTACTTTCCGGGACTCCCGTCGTTGGGGATGAGCAGTTCTTC
CDR3 protein: CAWSVLSGTPVVGDEQFF

J gene: TRBJ2-7
V gene: TRBV6-5
clone size: -
D gene: -
CDR3 DNA: TGTGCCAGCAGTTACCAGGGTATCAGCTCCTACGAGCAGTACTTC
CDR3 protein: CASSYQGISSYEQYF

J gene: TRBJ2-7
V gene: TRBV7-9
clone size: once
D gene: TRBD1
CDR3 DNA: TGTGCCAGCAGCTCGCCCTGGGGACAGGGGGACGAGCAGTACTTC
CDR3 protein: CASSSPWGQGDEQYF

J gene: TRBJ2-1
V gene: TRBV6-4
clone size: -
D gene: -
CDR3 DNA: TGTGCCAGCAGTGAGGTTTGGAGTGGTGAGCAGTTCTTC
CDR3 protein: CASSEVWSGEQFF

J gene: TRBJ1-1
V gene: TRBV12-5
clone size: -
D gene: -
CDR3 DNA: TGTGCTAGTGGTTTGGTACTCAACAGGGAGGGCACTGAAGCTTTCTTT
CDR3 protein: CASGLVLNREGTEAFF

J gene: TRBJ1-2
V gene: TRBV7-6
clone size: -
D gene: -
CDR3 DNA: TGTGCCAGCAGCTCCCGGGACACCAAAATCGATAGTGGCTACACCTTC
CDR3 protein: CASSSRDTKIDSGYTF

J gene: TRBJ1-1
V gene: TRBV20-1
clone size: -
D gene: -
CDR3 DNA: TGCAGTGCGCAGGGGTTTACTGAAGCTTTCTTT
CDR3 protein: CSAQGFTEAFF

J gene: TRBJ2-5
V gene: TRBV28
clone size: -
D gene: TRBD1
CDR3 DNA: TGTGCCAGCATTGGCGCCACGGTGACAGGGCTTTTTAGGGAGACCCAGTACTTC
CDR3 protein: CASIGATVTGLFRETQYF

J gene: TRBJ2-2
V gene: TRBV5-6
clone size: -
D gene: TRBD1
CDR3 DNA: TGTGCCAGCAGAAAGACAGGGGCCGGGGAGCTGTTTTTT
CDR3 protein: CASRKTGAGELFF

J gene: TRBJ2-3
V gene: TRBV3-1/TRBV3-2
clone size: -
D gene: TRBD1
CDR3 DNA: TGTGCCAGCAGCCAGCGGGCAGGGGGATCAGATACGCAGTATTTT
CDR3 protein: CASSQRAGGSDTQYF

J gene: TRBJ1-1
V gene: TRBV6-5
clone size: few
D gene: -
CDR3 DNA: TGTGCCAGCTATCGGGGTCTCGCTGAAGCTTTCTTT
CDR3 protein: CASYRGLAEAFF

J gene: TRBJ1-1
V gene: TRBV30
clone size: -
D gene: -
CDR3 DNA: TGTGCCTGGAGTGTACTTGGGGCCTCGAACACTGAAGCTTTCTTT
CDR3 protein: CAWSVLGASNTEAFF

J gene: TRBJ2-3
V gene: TRBV5-4
clone size: -
D gene: TRBD2
CDR3 DNA: TGTGCCAGCAGCAACTTAGCGGGACCTAGCACAGATACGCAGTATTTT
CDR3 protein: CASSNLAGPSTDTQYF

J gene: TRBJ2-1
V gene: TRBV9
clone size: -
D gene: -
CDR3 DNA: TGTGCCAGCAGCGTAGCCCCCACCAACATGGTCGAGCAGTTCTTC
CDR3 protein: CASSVAPTNMVEQFF

J gene: TRBJ2-7
V gene: TRBV11-3
clone size: -
D gene: TRBD1
CDR3 DNA: TGTGCCAGCAGCTTAGATATGCAGGGGGCAAGATTCTTC
CDR3 protein: CASSLDMQGARFF

J gene: TRBJ1-4
V gene: TRBV5-3
clone size: -
D gene: TRBD1
CDR3 DNA: TGTGCCAGAAGCTGGGGGGACAGGGACCCCTCCAATGAAAAACTGTTTTTT
CDR3 protein: CARSWGDRDPSNEKLFF

J gene: TRBJ2-7
V gene: TRBV21-1
clone size: once
D gene: -
CDR3 DNA: TGTGCCAGCAGCAAAGCTATAGTACTAGCGGGACGATCCTACGAGCAGTACTTC
CDR3 protein: CASSKAIVLAGRSYEQYF

J gene: TRBJ2-1
V gene: TRBV27
clone size: -
D gene: TRBD2
CDR3 DNA: TGTGCCAGCAGTGCTAGCGGGCCCTACAATGAGCAGTTCTTC
CDR3 protein: CASSASGPYNEQFF

J gene: TRBJ1-5
V gene: TRBV19
clone size: -
D gene: TRBD1
CDR3 DNA: TGTGCCAGTAGTATAACAGGGGGCAACAATCAGCCCCAGCATTTT
CDR3 protein: CASSITGGNNQPQHF

J gene: TRBJ2-6
V gene: TRBV27
clone size: -
D gene: -
CDR3 DNA: TGTGCCAGCAGTCCTACAGCCTCTGGGGCCAACGTCCTGACTTTC
CDR3 protein: CASSPTASGANVLTF

J gene: TRBJ1-3
V gene: TRBV5-1
clone size: -
D gene: TRBD1
CDR3 DNA: TGCGCCAGCAGCCCCGGACAGGGGTCCTCTGGAAACACCATATATTTT
CDR3 protein: CASSPGQGSSGNTIYF

J gene: TRBJ1-4
V gene: TRBV7-9
clone size: once
D gene: TRBD1
CDR3 DNA: TGTGCCAGCAGCTCTGGACAGGGGTTTGAAAAACTGTTTTTT
CDR3 protein: CASSSGQGFEKLFF

J gene: TRBJ2-7
V gene: TRBV7-9
clone size: many
D gene: -
CDR3 DNA: TGTGCCAGCAGCTTAATCACCGGGGACGAGCAGTACTTC
CDR3 protein: CASSLITGDEQYF

J gene: TRBJ2-7
V gene: TRBV12-3/TRBV12-4
clone size: -
D gene: TRBD1
CDR3 DNA: TGTGCCAGCAGTCTGACAGGGAACGAGCAGTACTTC
CDR3 protein: CASSLTGNEQYF

J gene: TRBJ2-1
V gene: TRBV5-1
clone size: -
D gene: TRBD2
CDR3 DNA: TGCGCCAGCAGCTTGGGCGGGACTAGCGGGAGAAACCATGAGCAGTTCTTC
CDR3 protein: CASSLGGTSGRNHEQFF

J gene: TRBJ1-1
V gene: TRBV5-6
clone size: -
D gene: -
CDR3 DNA: TGTGCCAGCAGCTTTTCGGGTAACACTGAAGCTTTCTTT
CDR3 protein: CASSFSGNTEAFF

J gene: TRBJ2-7
V gene: TRBV6-1
clone size: -
D gene: -
CDR3 DNA: TGTGCCAGCAGTGAAGCGGGGTCAGGGCACGAGCAGTACTTC
CDR3 protein: CASSEAGSGHEQYF

J gene: TRBJ2-1
V gene: TRBV12-5
clone size: -
D gene: TRBD2
CDR3 DNA: TGTGCTAGTGGTTCAGCGGGGAACCGCAGTGAGCAGTTCTTC
CDR3 protein: CASGSAGNRSEQFF

J gene: TRBJ1-1
V gene: TRBV30
clone size: -
D gene: TRBD1
CDR3 DNA: TGTGCCGGAGACAGGGAAATGTTGACTGAAGCTTTCTTT
CDR3 protein: CAGDREMLTEAFF

J gene: TRBJ2-7
V gene: TRBV11-2
clone size: -
D gene: TRBD1
CDR3 DNA: TGTGCCAGCAGCTCCCGGACAGGGGGCAACGAGCAGTACTTC
CDR3 protein: CASSSRTGGNEQYF

J gene: TRBJ1-5
V gene: TRBV5-6
clone size: -
D gene: TRBD1
CDR3 DNA: TGTGCCAGCAGCTTTAACTCTCGGGACAGCTTCCATCAGCCCCAGCATTTT
CDR3 protein: CASSFNSRDSFHQPQHF

J gene: TRBJ1-5
V gene: TRBV4-1
clone size: once
D gene: -
CDR3 DNA: TGCGCCAGCAGCCAGACAGTAAATCAGCCCCAGCATTTT
CDR3 protein: CASSQTVNQPQHF

J gene: TRBJ2-7
V gene: TRBV7-2
clone size: -
D gene: TRBD1
CDR3 DNA: TGTGCCAGCAGCTTAATTGGACAGGGGGCCTACGAGCAGTACTTC
CDR3 protein: CASSLIGQGAYEQYF

J gene: TRBJ2-7
V gene: TRBV6-5
clone size: -
D gene: TRBD2
CDR3 DNA: TGTGCCAGCAGACGACTAGCGGACAGCTCCTACGAGCAGTACTTC
CDR3 protein: CASRRLADSSYEQYF